This TCR beta chain was retrieved from a study of cytomegalovirus exposure and HLA in healthy donors. General study findings and limits: Highly shared variants forming one cluster were likely a sequencing artifact. In a later analysis, TCR association rates varied by HLA locus: DRB1 most, HLA-C fewest. The study listed around 150 cytomegalovirus-associated TCR beta chains. What a later analysis showed was that several of the most significant clusters appeared linked to common viral pathogens.

With regard to this clone: Its antigen is not identified.

The junction had 7 bases not matched to a gene; V was cut back by 7 bases and J by 7 bases. The length of the CDR3 is 13 residues. Germline CDR1 is SGDLS and CDR2 is YYNGEE. The PCR used 60 Vbeta and 13 Jbeta primers. Here immunoSEQ multiplex PCR was the method, and the copy in TCRdb shows in-frame clones only, minus some. The data contain around 170,000 clones, 75% to 85% of them singletons. This clonotype was obtained from a man aged 18 to 29 in good health and CMV-seronegative. The chain has TRBV9 and TRBJ2-3; the match to TRBD2 covers 9 bases. What was sequenced was PBMCs. For the CDR3, the DNA is TGTGCCAGCGGTAGCGGGAGAAAAAATACGCAGTATTTT. Its translation: CASGSGRKNTQYF.